These 26 T cell receptor beta chains were all obtained from the same sample, sequenced in a study of blood T cell repertoires in COVID-19. Here immunoSEQ multiplex PCR was the method, and the copy in TCRdb shows in-frame clones only, minus some. The sample includes more than 70,000 clones, roughly 77% of them seen just once. Input material: peripheral blood. All receptors come from a human donor in a cohort sampled during active COVID-19.

V is TRBV27 and J is TRBJ2-6; no clear D. V was pared by 2 bases and J by 4 bases, with 3 bases between. The CDR3 has 13 residues. CDR1 is MNHEY, CDR2 SMNVEV, per germline (reference sequence). The CDR3 here is CASSLGGANVLTF. DNA for the CDR3: TGTGCCAGCAGTTTAGGCGGGGCCAACGTCCTGACTTTC. Together with reference TRBV27 and TRBJ2-6, the CDR3 gives the full variable domain: EAQVTQNPRYLITVTGKKLTVTCSQNMNHEYMSWYRQDPGLGLRQIYYSMNVEVTDKGDVPEGYKVSRKEKRNFPLILESPSPNQTSLYFCASSLGGANVLTFGAGSRLTVL.

V and J are TRBV7-9 and TRBJ1-4; 8 bases agree with TRBD1. The CDR3 is 13 residues long. The germline V gene has CDR1 SEHNR and CDR2 FQNEAQ (reference sequence). The trim removed 4 bases at V and 7 bases at J, leaving 2 bases unmatched. The CDR3 is CASSSGQGEKLFF. The CDR3 DNA reads as TGTGCCAGCAGCTCCGGACAGGGTGAAAAACTGTTTTTT. The full variable domain, its missing parts supplied by reference TRBV7-9 and TRBJ1-4, is DTGVSQNPRHKITKRGQNVTFRCDPISEHNRLYWYRQTLGQGPEFLTYFQNEAQLEKSRLLSDRFSAERPKGSFSTLEIQRTEQGDSAMYLCASSSGQGEKLFFGSGTQLSVL.

The chain links TRBV29-1 to TRBJ1-2; D call uncertain. The V end was cut by 4 bases, the J end by 3 bases, with 18 bases between. The germline V gene has CDR1 SQVTM and CDR2 ANQGSEA. The CDR3 length is 15 residues. The CDR3 is CSVAPFQAGDYGYTF. The CDR3 coding sequence is TGCAGCGTTGCCCCCTTCCAAGCGGGCGACTATGGCTACACCTTC.

The chain couples TRBV15 to TRBJ2-1; 8 nucleotides match TRBD2. Looked up from germline, CDR1 is LNHNV and CDR2 is YYDKDF (reference sequence). With V trimmed by 1 base and J by 8 bases, 10 bases remained unmatched. The CDR3 has 16 residues. CDR3 loop: CATSRAGLAGLYEQFF. As DNA, the CDR3 is TGTGCCACCAGCAGAGCAGGCCTAGCGGGTTTGTATGAGCAGTTCTTC.

The rearrangement joins TRBV20-1 to TRBJ1-1; D may be TRBD1 (6 bases). The germline V and J ends were trimmed by 3 bases and 6 bases, with 20 bases remaining between them. This CDR3 has 15 residues. Germline V CDR1 and CDR2: DFQATT, SNEGSKA (reference sequence). Here the CDR3 reads CSASGTPAGVSEAFF. The CDR3 region has the DNA TGCAGTGCTAGTGGGACACCGGCTGGGGTCTCTGAAGCTTTCTTT.

This rearrangement joins TRBV19 to TRBJ2-7, with 10 bases matching TRBD2. Germline assignment: CDR1 LNHDA and CDR2 SQIVND (reference sequence). This CDR3 has 15 amino acids. V trimming: 7 bases; J trimming: 2 bases; junction bases outside the gene matches: 8. The CDR3 is CASKESLAGAYEQYF. CDR3 DNA: TGTGCCAGTAAAGAATCTCTAGCGGGAGCCTACGAGCAGTACTTC.

The chain combines TRBV4-1 with TRBJ2-1, with D unclear. Germline loops: CDR1 MGHRA, CDR2 YSYEKL. Trimming stripped 4 bases from V and 6 bases from J, with 7 bases between. This CDR3 is built from 12 residues. CDR3 DNA sequence: TGCGCCAGCAGCCCCCCGGGCAATGAGCAGTTCTTC. Protein: CASSPPGNEQFF.

The rearrangement links TRBV7-9 to TRBJ2-7, with TRBD2 matching over 10 bases. Trimming removed 5 bases from V and 7 bases from J; junction bases left unmatched: 11. The germline V gene has CDR1 SEHNR and CDR2 FQNEAQ (reference sequence). The CDR3 contains 15 residues. CDR3: CASSQSGRALEEQYF. The CDR3 DNA is TGTGCCAGCAGCCAAAGCGGGAGGGCCCTAGAAGAGCAGTACTTC.

The rearrangement links TRBV19 to TRBJ2-7, with 7 bases aligning to TRBD2. CDR3 length equals 14 residues. Per germline, CDR1 LNHDA and CDR2 SQIVND (reference sequence). V lost 3 bases, J lost 3 bases, and 5 bases stayed unmatched. The CDR3 loop is CASSIASGDYEQYF. The CDR3 nucleotides are TGTGCCAGTAGTATTGCCAGCGGGGACTACGAGCAGTACTTC. Full variable domain (remainder filled in from reference TRBV19 and TRBJ2-7): DGGITQSPKYLFRKEGQNVTLSCEQNLNHDAMYWYRQDPGQGLRLIYYSQIVNDFQKGDIAEGYSVSREKKESFPLTVTSAQKNPTAFYLCASSIASGDYEQYFGPGTRLTVT.

This clone has more than one count but fewer than ten. The gene calls are TRBV7-8 and TRBJ1-4, with a possible D match to TRBD1 (6 bases). The CDR3 covers 15 residues. V lost 5 bases to trimming and J lost 1 base, with 11 bases between them. CDR1 is SGHVS and CDR2 is FQNEAQ in the germline V gene. The CDR3 loop reads CASSRWGQTNEKLFF. Here the CDR3 DNA reads TGTGCCAGCAGCCGCTGGGGACAAACTAATGAAAAACTGTTTTTT.

This rearrangement joins TRBV13 to TRBJ2-2; D may be TRBD2 (6 bases). Trimming took off 5 bases at V and 1 base at J, with 14 bases between the two ends. Germline lookup yields CDR1 PRHDT and CDR2 FYEKMQ (reference sequence). There are 16 residues in the CDR3. This CDR3 is CASSPTGRENTGELFF. As DNA, the CDR3 is TGTGCCAGCAGCCCCACGGGGCGGGAGAACACCGGGGAGCTGTTTTTT.

The chain recombines TRBV27 with TRBJ2-7; 9 nucleotides align to TRBD1. V lost 2 bases and J lost 3; bases outside the gene matches: 5. Germline values: CDR1 MNHEY, CDR2 SMNVEV (reference sequence). CDR3 size: 15 residues. CDR3 loop: CASSLGTGRVYEQYF. The CDR3 nucleotides read TGTGCCAGCAGTTTAGGGACAGGGAGGGTCTACGAGCAGTACTTC.

In this sample, this clone turned up a few times. In DNA form, the CDR3 reads TGTGCCAGCAGTTGGACCCGGTACAGGGTCGACAATGAGCAGTTCTTC. Protein: CASSWTRYRVDNEQFF. The V call is TRBV27, the J call TRBJ2-1; TRBD1 might be the D (6 bases). The germline V gene encodes CDR1 MNHEY and CDR2 SMNVEV (reference sequence). V was cut by 4 bases and J by 5 bases, with 18 bases left in between. This CDR3 contains 16 residues.

This clone was picked up a small number of times. V usage is TRBV7-9 and J usage is TRBJ2-3; TRBD2 matches at 8 bases. Germline CDR1 and CDR2: SEHNR and FQNEAQ (reference sequence). V lost 4 bases, J lost 2 bases, and 8 bases stayed unmatched. This CDR3 has 16 amino acids. The CDR3 reads CASSSGGAGDTDTQYF. CDR3 DNA: TGTGCCAGCAGCTCGGGAGGGGCAGGGGACACAGATACGCAGTATTTT. Based on the CDR3 plus reference TRBV7-9 and TRBJ2-3, the full variable domain is DTGVSQNPRHKITKRGQNVTFRCDPISEHNRLYWYRQTLGQGPEFLTYFQNEAQLEKSRLLSDRFSAERPKGSFSTLEIQRTEQGDSAMYLCASSSGGAGDTDTQYFGPGTRLTVL.

This clone was picked up a small number of times. The rearrangement links TRBV19 to TRBJ2-1; tentatively, D is TRBD2 (6 bases). The CDR3 runs 17 residues. The V end was cut by 3 bases, the J end by 4 bases, with 19 bases between. Germline-derived CDR1 and CDR2 are LNHDA and SQIVND (reference sequence). The CDR3 region is CASSIEVGRAEYNEQFF. CDR3 bases: TGTGCCAGTAGTATTGAGGTCGGGAGAGCCGAATACAATGAGCAGTTCTTC.

The genes are TRBV28 and TRBJ2-2; possibly TRBD2 for D (6 bases). CDR1 is MDHEN, CDR2 SYDVKM, per germline. The CDR3 runs to 15 residues. V shed 6 bases and J shed 6 bases, with 17 bases lying between them. The CDR3 protein is CASSSGPTGAGELFF. The DNA for the CDR3 is TGTGCCAGCAGCTCGGGCCCTACGGGGGCCGGGGAGCTGTTTTTT.

The chain recombines TRBV24-1 with TRBJ2-2, with TRBD2 as a possible D gene (5 bases). Germline V gene sequence: CDR1 KGHDR, CDR2 SFDVKD. The CDR3 spans 13 residues. The V end lost 12 bases, the J end lost 2 bases, and 12 bases lay between the germline ends. In nucleotides, the CDR3 is TGTGCCGCTGGGAGTGTCAACACCGGGGAGCTGTTTTTT. Amino acid sequence: CAAGSVNTGELFF.

The chain links TRBV10-1 to TRBJ2-5, with D hard to call. Trimming took 3 bases from V and 0 from J, leaving 11 bases between them. The CDR3 loop spans 15 amino acids. Germline CDR1 and CDR2: WNHNN and SYGVQD (reference sequence). CDR3 in amino acids: CASSDMSANQETQYF. The CDR3 DNA reads TGCGCCAGCAGTGATATGTCAGCGAACCAAGAGACCCAGTACTTC.

This clone was picked up many times. This chain joins TRBV18 and TRBJ1-5, with a weak D call TRBD1 (6 bases). The CDR3 runs 16 residues. Trimming removed 2 bases at V and 7 bases at J, with 18 bases between. In germline, CDR1 is KGHSH, CDR2 LQKENI. CDR3 coding DNA: TGTGCCAGCTCACCAGGAACAGGGAGTAGACAACAGCCCCAGCATTTT. Translated, it gives CASSPGTGSRQQPQHF.

CDR3 amino acids: CASTLEFGEQFF. The CDR3 bases are TGTGCCAGCACCCTCGAATTCGGTGAGCAGTTCTTC. V and J are TRBV2 and TRBJ2-1; D is unresolved. The CDR3 covers 12 residues. V dropped 7 bases and J dropped 9 bases, with 13 bases sitting between them. Germline values: CDR1 SNHLY, CDR2 FYNNEI.

The chain joins TRBV6-4 to TRBJ2-2, with 8 bases identical to TRBD2. Germline CDR1 is MRHNA and CDR2 is SNTAGT. V lost 5 bases, J lost 0 bases, and 2 bases stayed unmatched. The CDR3 runs 15 residues. The CDR3 region has the DNA TGTGCCAGCAGTCCGGGACTAGCGAACACCGGGGAGCTGTTTTTT. The encoded protein is CASSPGLANTGELFF.

The V gene is TRBV7-9, the J gene TRBJ2-2; TRBD2 matches at 7 bases. Germline V lookup: CDR1 SEHNR, CDR2 FQNEAQ (reference sequence). Trimming took 5 bases from V and 1 from J; bases not matched to a gene: 7. The CDR3 extends over 16 amino acids. DNA of the CDR3: TGTGCCAGCAGCCCCCGGGGGGAGGTGAACACCGGGGAGCTGTTTTTT. Protein sequence: CASSPRGEVNTGELFF.

This clone was observed a handful of times. The rearrangement links TRBV28 to TRBJ1-5; 10 nucleotides align to TRBD1. V lost 6 bases, J lost 6 bases, and 5 bases stayed unmatched. The CDR3 is 14 residues long. CDR1 is MDHEN, CDR2 SYDVKM, per germline. This chain's CDR3 is CASRDRGSGQPQHF. In nucleotides, the CDR3 is TGTGCCAGCAGGGACAGGGGGTCGGGTCAGCCCCAGCATTTT. Drawing the rest from reference TRBV28 and TRBJ1-5, the complete variable domain is DVKVTQSSRYLVKRTGEKVFLECVQDMDHENMFWYRQDPGLGLRLIYFSYDVKMKEKGDIPEGYSVSREKKERFSLILESASTNQTSMYLCASRDRGSGQPQHFGDGTRLSIL.

This clone appeared a few times. The chain uses TRBV7-2 and TRBJ2-5, with TRBD1 matching 7 bases. The germline V gene encodes CDR1 SGHTA and CDR2 FQGNSA. The J segment lost 4 bases and the V segment lost 3 bases, leaving 5 bases of the junction unmatched. The CDR3 spans 14 residues. The CDR3, as DNA: TGTGCCAGCAGCTTCCAGGGACAGAGAGAGACCCAGTACTTC. It translates to CASSFQGQRETQYF. Full variable domain (rest looked up from reference TRBV7-2 and TRBJ2-5): GAGVSQSPSNKVTEKGKDVELRCDPISGHTALYWYRQSLGQGLEFLIYFQGNSAPDKSGLPSDRFSAERTGGSVSTLTIQRTQQEDSAVYLCASSFQGQRETQYFGPGTRLLVL.

This clone was recorded a few times. V is TRBV5-8 and J is TRBJ2-3; the D gene is possibly TRBD1 (6 bases). This CDR3 spans 16 amino acids. V dropped 3 bases and J dropped 2 bases, with 16 bases sitting between them. Germline CDR1 reads SGHTS; CDR2 reads YDEGEE. The CDR3 reads CASSWAYRATTDTQYF. In DNA form, the CDR3 reads TGTGCCAGCAGCTGGGCCTACAGGGCCACCACAGATACGCAGTATTTT. Looking up the rest from reference TRBV5-8 and TRBJ2-3 gives the full variable domain: EAGVTQSPTHLIKTRGQQATLRCSPISGHTSVYWYQQALGLGLQFLLWYDEGEERNRGNFPPRFSGRQFPNYSSELNVNALELEDSALYLCASSWAYRATTDTQYFGPGTRLTVL.

The chain couples TRBV28 to TRBJ1-2; 7 bases line up with TRBD1. CDR3 length: 14 amino acids. After removal of 3 bases from V and 3 bases from J, the junction contained 4 bases not matched to a gene. The V gene's germline CDR1 is MDHEN and CDR2 SYDVKM. The CDR3 nucleotides read TGTGCCAGCAGTTTTCCAGGGGGTGACTATGGCTACACCTTC. Protein product: CASSFPGGDYGYTF.